The sequence of this T cell receptor beta chain was determined in a study of T cells in Graves' hyperthyroidism and ophthalmopathy. Whole-study results and caveats: Blood held most thyroid clonotypes expanded above 0.001 frequency.

The source material, RNA transcripts, was used to amplify TCR beta CDR3 regions. A set of HTBI primers served as the primers for a first-round RT-PCR of the TCR CDR3. One entry per CDR3 protein results from TCRdb running MiXCR on the multiplex PCR reads. This table holds about 52,000 distinct CDR3 sequences, over 40% found once. Per germline, CDR1 DFQATT and CDR2 SNEGSKA (reference sequence). The CDR3 covers 15 residues. The V segment lost 0 bases and the J segment 4 bases; nucleotides outside the gene matches: 8. Concerning this clonotype itself: The target antigen is unknown.

Pregnant or lactating patients were excluded, as were those with uncontrolled infection or other autoimmune disease. Clinicians diagnosed patients from clinical symptoms, serum thyroxine and TRAb, thyroid ultrasound and orbital computed tomography. Fresh peripheral blood, roughly 9.8 ml of it, supplied the PBMCs. Sequenced input: blood. The TCR originated in a woman aged 50 to 60 with Graves' ophthalmopathy. This chain joins TRBV20-1 and TRBJ2-5, with 7 bases aligning to TRBD2. The CDR3 here is CSARDSSGMGETQYF. The CDR3 nucleotides are TGCAGTGCTAGAGATTCCAGCGGGATGGGAGAGACCCAGTACTTC.